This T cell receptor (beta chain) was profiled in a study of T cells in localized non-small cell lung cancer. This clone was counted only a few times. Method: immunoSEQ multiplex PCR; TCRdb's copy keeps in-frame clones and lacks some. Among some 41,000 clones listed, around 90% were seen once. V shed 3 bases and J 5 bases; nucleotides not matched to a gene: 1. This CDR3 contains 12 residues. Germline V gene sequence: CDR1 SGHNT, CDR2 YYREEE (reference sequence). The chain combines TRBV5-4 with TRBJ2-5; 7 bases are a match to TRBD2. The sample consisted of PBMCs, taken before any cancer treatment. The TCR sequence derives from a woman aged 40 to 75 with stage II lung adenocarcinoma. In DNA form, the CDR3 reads TGTGCCAGCAGCTGGGGGGGGGAGACCCAGTACTTC. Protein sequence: CASSWGGETQYF.